This TCR beta chain was obtained from a study of shared clonotypes between healthy human individuals. The V gene lost 5 bases and the J gene lost 2 bases, with 6 bases spanning the gap. The germline CDR1 and CDR2 sequences are KGHSH and LQKENI. There are 13 residues in the CDR3. Sequencing used immunoSEQ multiplex PCR; TCRdb keeps in-frame clones, though not all of them. The sample lists roughly 640,000 clones, roughly 97% occurring once. The table lists this clone with a few counts. Sequencing was carried out using naive CD4+ T cells sorted from blood. Subset defined: CD45RA+ positively selected. This clonotype originated in a woman aged 30 to 39 in good health. The chain joins TRBV18 to TRBJ2-2; D is unresolved. The CDR3 loop is CASSESNTGELFF. As DNA, the CDR3 is TGTGCCAGCTCAGAGAGTAACACCGGGGAGCTGTTTTTT.